Reported below is one T cell receptor (beta chain). Its matching antigen is unknown. From germline, CDR1 is SNHLY and CDR2 FYNNEI. V was clipped by 6 bases and J by 2 bases, with 14 bases between them. The CDR3 is 14 amino acids. The repertoire was sequenced with immunoSEQ multiplex PCR; TCRdb's copy has only in-frame clones and lacks some. The sample carries a few million clones, around 92% recorded once. This specimen belongs to a study of shared clonotypes between healthy human individuals. Study in general: CD4 naive and memory got three plates each, CD8 naive two, CD8 memory one.

General study points: For naive CD4 cells, roughly 4.8% of clonotypes were shared across a handful of donors. Incompleteness in sorted-subset sequencing, despite large depth, was shown by rarefaction.

The sample was naive CD4+ T cells from PBMCs. Subset here: CD45RA+ positively selected. The chain recombines TRBV2 with TRBJ2-7, with TRBD1 as a possible D gene (5 bases). The sequence came from a man aged 18 to 30 in good health. Some clones in this sample may be carry-over from other donors' samples. The CDR3 region is CASRALLGPYEQYF. In DNA form, the CDR3 reads TGTGCCAGCAGGGCCCTCTTGGGGCCCTACGAGCAGTACTTC.